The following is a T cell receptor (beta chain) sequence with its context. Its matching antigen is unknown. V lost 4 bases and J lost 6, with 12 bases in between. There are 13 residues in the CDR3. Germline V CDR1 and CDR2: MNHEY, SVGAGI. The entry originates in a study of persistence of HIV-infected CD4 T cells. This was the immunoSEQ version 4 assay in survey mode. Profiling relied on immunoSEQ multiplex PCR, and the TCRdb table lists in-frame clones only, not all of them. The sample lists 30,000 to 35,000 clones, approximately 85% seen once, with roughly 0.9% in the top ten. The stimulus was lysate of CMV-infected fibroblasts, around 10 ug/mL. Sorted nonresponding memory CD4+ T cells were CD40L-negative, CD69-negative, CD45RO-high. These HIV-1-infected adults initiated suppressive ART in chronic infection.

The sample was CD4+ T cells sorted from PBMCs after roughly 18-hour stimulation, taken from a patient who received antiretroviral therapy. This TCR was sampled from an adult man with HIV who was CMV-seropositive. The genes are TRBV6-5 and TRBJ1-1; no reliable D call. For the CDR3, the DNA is TGTGCCAGCAGTTCCCTAGGGATGGCTGAAGCTTTCTTT. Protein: CASSSLGMAEAFF.